This entry describes one TCR beta chain. The antigen remains undetermined. Here immunoSEQ multiplex PCR was the method, and the copy in TCRdb shows in-frame clones only, minus some. The sample yields 120,000 to 150,000 clones, 84% seen once. The entry originates in a study of cytomegalovirus exposure and HLA in healthy donors. V dropped 4 bases and J dropped 6; count of bases not matched to a gene: 6. Germline V gene sequence: CDR1 SGHTA, CDR2 FQGTGA. The length of the CDR3 is 13 residues. Findings and caveats of the study: The authors enumerated some 160 TCR beta chains as linked to cytomegalovirus. Diagnosis of cytomegalovirus status made by the classifier reportedly showed high specificity and sensitivity.

The origin of this receptor is a young woman in good health and CMV-seronegative. Material: PBMCs. The chain recombines TRBV7-3 with TRBJ2-7, with 7 bases aligning to TRBD2. CDR3 in DNA: TGTGCCAGCAGCTGGAGGGGCGGGGGCGAGCAGTACTTC. Its protein product is CASSWRGGGEQYF. Full variable domain (missing parts from reference TRBV7-3 and TRBJ2-7): GAGVSQTPSNKVTEKGKYVELRCDPISGHTALYWYRQSLGQGPEFLIYFQGTGAADDSGLPNDRFFAVRPEGSVSTLKIQRTERGDSAVYLCASSWRGGGEQYFGPGTRLTVT.